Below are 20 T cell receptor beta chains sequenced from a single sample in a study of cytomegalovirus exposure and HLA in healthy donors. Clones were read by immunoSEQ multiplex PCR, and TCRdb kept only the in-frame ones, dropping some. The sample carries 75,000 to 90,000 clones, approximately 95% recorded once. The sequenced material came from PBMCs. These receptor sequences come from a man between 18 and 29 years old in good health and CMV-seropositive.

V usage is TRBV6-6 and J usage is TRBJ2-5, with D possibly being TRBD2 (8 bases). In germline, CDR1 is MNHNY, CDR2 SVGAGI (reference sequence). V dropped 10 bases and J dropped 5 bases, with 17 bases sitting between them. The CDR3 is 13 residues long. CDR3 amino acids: CATGGPGGETQYF. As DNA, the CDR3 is TGTGCCACGGGAGGGCCAGGGGGTGAGACCCAGTACTTC.

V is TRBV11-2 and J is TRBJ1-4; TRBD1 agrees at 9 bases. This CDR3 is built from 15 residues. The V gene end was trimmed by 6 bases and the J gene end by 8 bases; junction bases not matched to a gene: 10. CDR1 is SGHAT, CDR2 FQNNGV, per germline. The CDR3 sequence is CASSKQGAVSEKLFF. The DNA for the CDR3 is TGTGCCAGCAGTAAACAGGGGGCTGTGAGCGAAAAACTGTTTTTT.

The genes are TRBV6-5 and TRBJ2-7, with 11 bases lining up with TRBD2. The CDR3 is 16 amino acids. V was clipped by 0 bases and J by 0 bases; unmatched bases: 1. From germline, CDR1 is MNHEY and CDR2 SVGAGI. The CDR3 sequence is CASSYSTSGASYEQYF. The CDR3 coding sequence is TGTGCCAGCAGTTACTCGACTAGCGGGGCCTCCTACGAGCAGTACTTC.

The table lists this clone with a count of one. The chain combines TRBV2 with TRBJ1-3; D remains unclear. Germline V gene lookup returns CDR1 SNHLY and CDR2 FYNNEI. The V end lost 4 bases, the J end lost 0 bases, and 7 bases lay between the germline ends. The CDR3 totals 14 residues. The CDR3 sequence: CASSATTSGNTIYF. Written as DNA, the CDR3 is TGTGCCAGCAGTGCGACAACCTCTGGAAACACCATATATTTT.

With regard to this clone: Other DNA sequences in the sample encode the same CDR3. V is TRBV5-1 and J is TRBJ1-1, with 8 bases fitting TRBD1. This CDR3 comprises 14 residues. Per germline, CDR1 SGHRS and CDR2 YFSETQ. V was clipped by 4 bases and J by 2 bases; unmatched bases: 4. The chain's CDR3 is CASSGTGGNTEAFF. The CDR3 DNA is TGCGCCAGCAGCGGCACAGGGGGTAACACTGAAGCTTTCTTT. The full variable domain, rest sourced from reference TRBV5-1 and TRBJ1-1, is KAGVTQTPRYLIKTRGQQVTLSCSPISGHRSVSWYQQTPGQGLQFLFEYFSETQRNKGNFPGRFSGRQFSNSRSEMNVSTLELGDSALYLCASSGTGGNTEAFFGQGTRLTVV.

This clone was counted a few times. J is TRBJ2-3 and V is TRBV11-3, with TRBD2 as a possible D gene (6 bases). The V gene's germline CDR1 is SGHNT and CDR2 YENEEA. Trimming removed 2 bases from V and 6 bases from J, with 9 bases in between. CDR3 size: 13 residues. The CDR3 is CASSLRLVDTQYF. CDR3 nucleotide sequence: TGTGCCAGCAGCTTAAGACTAGTCGATACGCAGTATTTT. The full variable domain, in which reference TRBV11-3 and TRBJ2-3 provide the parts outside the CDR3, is EAGVVQSPRYKIIEKKQPVAFWCNPISGHNTLYWYLQNLGQGPELLIRYENEEAVDDSQLPKDRFSAERLKGVDSTLKIQPAELGDSAVYLCASSLRLVDTQYFGPGTRLTVL.

This CDR3 reads CASKVEVGANVLTF. The CDR3 nucleotides read TGTGCCAGTAAAGTCGAGGTTGGGGCCAACGTCCTGACTTTC. V and J are TRBV19 and TRBJ2-6, with D uncertain. Germline-derived CDR1 and CDR2 are LNHDA and SQIVND (reference sequence). The CDR3 is 14 residues long. The ends were cut back, 7 bases at V and 3 bases at J, with 10 bases in the middle.

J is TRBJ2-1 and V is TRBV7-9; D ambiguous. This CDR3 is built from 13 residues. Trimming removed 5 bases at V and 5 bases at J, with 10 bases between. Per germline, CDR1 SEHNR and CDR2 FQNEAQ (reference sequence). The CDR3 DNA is TGTGCCAGCAGCGAATCGAGGAACAATGAGCAGTTCTTC. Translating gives CASSESRNNEQFF.

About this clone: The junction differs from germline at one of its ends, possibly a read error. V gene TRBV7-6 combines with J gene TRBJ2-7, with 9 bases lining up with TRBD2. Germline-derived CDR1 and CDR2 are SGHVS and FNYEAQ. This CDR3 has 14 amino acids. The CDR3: CASSLAGQSPEQYF. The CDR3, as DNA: TGTGCCAGCAGCCTAGCGGGACAGTCTCCCGAGCAGTACTTC.

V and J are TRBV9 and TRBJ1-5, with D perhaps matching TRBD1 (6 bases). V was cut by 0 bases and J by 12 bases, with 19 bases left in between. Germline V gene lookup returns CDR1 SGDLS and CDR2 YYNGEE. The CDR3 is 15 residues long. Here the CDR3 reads CASSVAGDTVEHQHF. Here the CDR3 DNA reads TGTGCCAGCAGCGTAGCCGGGGACACCGTGGAGCACCAGCATTTT.

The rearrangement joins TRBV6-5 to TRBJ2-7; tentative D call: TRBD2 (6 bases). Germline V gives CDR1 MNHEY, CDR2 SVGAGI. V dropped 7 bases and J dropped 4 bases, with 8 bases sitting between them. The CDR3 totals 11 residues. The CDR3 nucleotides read TGTGCCAGCACGGAGGGGTACGAGCAGTACTTC. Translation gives CASTEGYEQYF.

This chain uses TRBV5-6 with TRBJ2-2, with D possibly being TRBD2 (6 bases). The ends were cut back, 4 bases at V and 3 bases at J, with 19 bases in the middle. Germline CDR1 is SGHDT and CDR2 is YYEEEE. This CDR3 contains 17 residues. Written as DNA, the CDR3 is TGTGCCAGCAGCCTGGCGGTGGCGGAGGGTCACACCGGGGAGCTGTTTTTT. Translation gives CASSLAVAEGHTGELFF.

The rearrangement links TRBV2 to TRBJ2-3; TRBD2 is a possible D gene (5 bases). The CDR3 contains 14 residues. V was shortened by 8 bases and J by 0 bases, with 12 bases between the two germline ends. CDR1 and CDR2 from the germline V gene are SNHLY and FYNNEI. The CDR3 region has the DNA TGTGCCAGCGGACGGGGTCCTAGCACAGATACGCAGTATTTT. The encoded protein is CASGRGPSTDTQYF.

Here the CDR3 DNA reads TGTGCCAGCAGCGTGGATGGTAGCCCGCAAGAGACCCAGTACTTC. Its protein is CASSVDGSPQETQYF. The chain links TRBV9 to TRBJ2-5; D not certain. CDR3 length equals 15 residues. CDR1 and CDR2 (germline): SGDLS, YYNGEE. V was shortened by 2 bases and J by 2 bases, with 13 bases between the two germline ends. Using reference TRBV9 and TRBJ2-5 for the parts outside the CDR3, the full variable domain is DSGVTQTPKHLITATGQRVTLRCSPRSGDLSVYWYQQSLDQGLQFLIQYYNGEERAKGNILERFSAQQFPDLHSELNLSSLELGDSALYFCASSVDGSPQETQYFGPGTRLLVL.

The CDR3 nucleotides read TGTGCCAGCAGCATTGGACAGGGGAGCACAGATACGCAGTATTTT. Amino acids: CASSIGQGSTDTQYF. The V and J genes are TRBV7-3 and TRBJ2-3, with 9 bases aligning to TRBD1. The CDR3 length is 15 residues. V dropped 5 bases and J dropped 0; count of bases not matched to a gene: 3. Germline CDR1 reads SGHTA; CDR2 reads FQGTGA. The entire variable domain, with the rest obtained from reference TRBV7-3 and TRBJ2-3, is as follows: GAGVSQTPSNKVTEKGKYVELRCDPISGHTALYWYRQSLGQGPEFLIYFQGTGAADDSGLPNDRFFAVRPEGSVSTLKIQRTERGDSAVYLCASSIGQGSTDTQYFGPGTRLTVL.

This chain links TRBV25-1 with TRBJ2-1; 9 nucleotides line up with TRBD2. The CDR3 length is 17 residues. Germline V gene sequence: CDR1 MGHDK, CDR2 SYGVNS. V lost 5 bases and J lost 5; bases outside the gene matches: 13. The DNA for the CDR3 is TGTGCCAGCAGTCATGGGGCGGGGGGGAGACTTCACAATGAGCAGTTCTTC. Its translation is CASSHGAGGRLHNEQFF.

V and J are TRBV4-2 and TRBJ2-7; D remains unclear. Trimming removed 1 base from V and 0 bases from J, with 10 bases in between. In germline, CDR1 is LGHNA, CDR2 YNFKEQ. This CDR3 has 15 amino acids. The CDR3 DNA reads TGTGCCAGCAGCCAAGTCGGTAGCCGCTCCTACGAGCAGTACTTC. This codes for CASSQVGSRSYEQYF.

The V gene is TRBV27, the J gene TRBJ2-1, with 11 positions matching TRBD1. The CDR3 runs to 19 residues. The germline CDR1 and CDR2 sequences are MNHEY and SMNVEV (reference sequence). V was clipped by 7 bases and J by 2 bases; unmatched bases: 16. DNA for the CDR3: TGTGCCAGCACAAGGGACAGGGGGACGGACCTCACGCCCTACAATGAGCAGTTCTTC. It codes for CASTRDRGTDLTPYNEQFF.

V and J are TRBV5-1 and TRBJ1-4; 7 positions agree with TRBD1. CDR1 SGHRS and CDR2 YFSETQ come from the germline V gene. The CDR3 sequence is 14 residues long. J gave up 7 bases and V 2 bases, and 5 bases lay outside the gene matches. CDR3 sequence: CASSLTGDGEKLFF. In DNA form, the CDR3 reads TGCGCCAGCAGCTTAACAGGGGATGGTGAAAAACTGTTTTTT. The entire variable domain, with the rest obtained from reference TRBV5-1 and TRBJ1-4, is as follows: KAGVTQTPRYLIKTRGQQVTLSCSPISGHRSVSWYQQTPGQGLQFLFEYFSETQRNKGNFPGRFSGRQFSNSRSEMNVSTLELGDSALYLCASSLTGDGEKLFFGSGTQLSVL.

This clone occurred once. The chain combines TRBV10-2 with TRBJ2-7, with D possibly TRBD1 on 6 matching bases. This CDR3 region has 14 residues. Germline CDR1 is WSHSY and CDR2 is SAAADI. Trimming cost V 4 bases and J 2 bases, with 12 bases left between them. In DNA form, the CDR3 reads TGCGCCAGCAGTGCAGGGGAAGTCACCTACGAGCAGTACTTC. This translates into CASSAGEVTYEQYF.